This T cell receptor (beta chain) is from a study listed by TCRdb under 2016. On this clonotype itself: No cognate antigen has been identified for it. Base qualities are missing; no much larger clone stands one base away.

CDR1 is given as MNHEY and CDR2 as SVGAGI, both from the germline V gene. The germline V end is reduced by 2 bases and the J end by 9 bases; junction bases left unmatched: 5. The CDR3 covers 14 residues, taking in both the cysteine and the phenylalanine. Only the CDR3 portion is preserved as DNA: 42 bases, with reading frame beginning at the first base. Receptor libraries were prepared by RT-PCR. TCRdb records Illumina MiSeq as the sequencer. TCRdb's own reprocessing of the public reads used fastp at Q25 and MiXCR and kept productive beta chains. Rows are combined by CDR3 protein, so each entry shows the most common genes and DNA. The sample table holds fewer than 800,000 distinct CDR3 sequences, of which approximately 15% were seen once. About 3.6% of the sample is taken by the ten largest.

This receptor chain uses TRBV6-5 and TRBJ2-4; a stretch of 9 junction bases matches TRBD2. The sample taken for sequencing was memory CD4+ T cells from blood. The receptor comes from a female donor in good health, serving as a healthy control. The DNA sequence follows: TGTGCCAGCAGTTACGGGCGGGGGGGCTTCATTCAGTACTTC. This translates into CASSYGRGGFIQYF.